The entry that follows covers one T cell receptor beta chain sequence. CDR3 length: 15 amino acids. Trimming cost V 0 bases and J 6 bases, with 14 bases left between them. The entry originates in a study of Graves' ophthalmopathy and Graves' hyperthyroidism. Researchers took RNA transcripts and amplified TCR beta CDR3 regions from them. Scientists carried out first-round RT-PCR using HTBI primers and then a second-round multiplex PCR. TCRdb reprocessed the multiplex PCR reads via MiXCR and lists one record per CDR3 protein. The sample lists 230,000 or so distinct CDR3 sequences; around 45% were seen once. The authors diagnosed from clinical symptoms, serum thyroxine, TRAb, thyroid ultrasound and orbital computed tomography.

The chain has TRBV12-3 or TRBV12-4 and TRBJ1-2, with a tentative D call TRBD1 (5 bases). This clonotype originated in an adult man with Graves' ophthalmopathy. The sequencing sample was made of peripheral blood. The DNA of the CDR3 is TGTGCCAGCAGTTTAGCCGAACTGACAGTGAATGGCTACACCTTC. Translating it yields CASSLAELTVNGYTF.